Here is one TCR beta chain with its context. Its antigen is still unknown. The source of the sample is a study of CXCR3-negative and CXCR3-positive naive CD8 T cells. Germline values: CDR1 SGDLS, CDR2 YYNGEE. This CDR3 is built from 12 residues. Study-level findings and limits: Diversity ran similarly high across both naive subsets but far lower in memory CD8+ cells. TRBV-TRBJ usage was similar across naive CXCR3 subsets but distinct in memory cells.

All TRB cDNA libraries came from 5' RACE performed with UMI labels. One entry per CDR3 protein, without DNA, is what TCRdb gives after re-calling the 5' RACE reads. The sample shows over 40,000 distinct CDR3 sequences, and about 1.9% sits with its ten largest clones. The source material was naive CXCR3- CD8+ T cells from blood. The subset: CD45RO-CCR7+CD27+CD95- naive CD8+ T cells lacking CXCR3 (TNR3-). This receptor was identified in a human donor in good health. Some clones in this sample may be carry-over from other donors' samples. This sequence joins TRBV9 and TRBJ2-1. The CDR3 sequence is CASSYSDHEQFF.